The 21 T cell receptor beta chains below come from one sample, sequenced in a study of blood T cell repertoires in COVID-19. Generated by immunoSEQ multiplex PCR, the TCRdb table keeps only in-frame clones and is missing some. The sample holds some 150,000 clones, approximately 86% seen once. The sample consisted of peripheral blood. These receptors were obtained from a woman in her 70s with acute or convalescent COVID-19.

This clone occurred once. The chain uses TRBV7-2 and TRBJ2-2; 10 nucleotides match TRBD2. Germline V CDR1 and CDR2: SGHTA, FQGNSA. The V segment lost 1 base and the J segment 2 bases; nucleotides outside the gene matches: 4. CDR3 length: 17 residues. CDR3 protein: CASSLVSGGPNTGELFF. CDR3 in DNA: TGTGCCAGCAGCTTAGTTAGCGGGGGGCCCAACACCGGGGAGCTGTTTTTT. The variable domain in full, with the rest retrieved from reference TRBV7-2 and TRBJ2-2, is GAGVSQSPSNKVTEKGKDVELRCDPISGHTALYWYRQSLGQGLEFLIYFQGNSAPDKSGLPSDRFSAERTGGSVSTLTIQRTQQEDSAVYLCASSLVSGGPNTGELFFGEGSRLTVL.

The rearrangement links TRBV2 to TRBJ2-2, with no clear D. Trimming cost V 3 bases and J 5 bases, with 10 bases left between them. The length of the CDR3 is 14 residues. The V gene's germline CDR1 is SNHLY and CDR2 FYNNEI. CDR3 region: CASSDPTRTGELFF. The CDR3, as DNA: TGTGCCAGCAGTGACCCAACGCGGACCGGGGAGCTGTTTTTT. Using reference TRBV2 and TRBJ2-2 for the parts outside the CDR3, the full variable domain is EPEVTQTPSHQVTQMGQEVILRCVPISNHLYFYWYRQILGQKVEFLVSFYNNEISEKSEIFDDQFSVERPDGSNFTLKIRSTKLEDSAMYFCASSDPTRTGELFFGEGSRLTVL.

J is TRBJ2-5 and V is TRBV4-2; 10 nucleotides agree with TRBD1. V lost 4 bases to trimming and J lost 5 bases; unmatched junction nucleotides: 10. CDR3 length: 16 amino acids. CDR1 is LGHNA and CDR2 is YNFKEQ in the germline V gene. Here the CDR3 DNA reads TGTGCCAGCAGCCCCAACCGACAGGGGGCGCCTGAGACCCAGTACTTC. This gives the protein CASSPNRQGAPETQYF.

V is TRBV4-1 and J is TRBJ2-3, with TRBD1 as a possible D gene (6 bases). The CDR3 extends over 19 amino acids. Germline CDR1 and CDR2: MGHRA and YSYEKL. V lost 4 bases to trimming and J lost 1 base, with 24 bases between them. The CDR3 DNA is TGCGCCAGCAGCCGTCAAGGGGGACGAGGCCCTTACCGCACAGATACGCAGTATTTT. It translates to CASSRQGGRGPYRTDTQYF.

The V call is TRBV6-5, the J call TRBJ2-2; 9 bases fit TRBD1. V lost 5 bases, J lost 4 bases, and 5 bases stayed unmatched. The CDR3 is 15 amino acids. Germline V gene sequence: CDR1 MNHEY, CDR2 SVGAGI. CDR3 bases: TGTGCCAGCAGTCGGACAGGGGTGGGCACCGGGGAGCTGTTTTTT. It translates to CASSRTGVGTGELFF.

The CDR3 loop reads CASSPRRGTTRSEKLFF. The DNA for the CDR3 is TGTGCCAGCAGCCCGAGGAGGGGAACTACAAGAAGTGAAAAACTGTTTTTT. The chain has TRBV5-6 and TRBJ1-4; D may be TRBD1 (5 bases). CDR1 is SGHDT, CDR2 YYEEEE, per germline. Trimming left V 4 bases short and J 7 bases short, with 23 bases between. This CDR3 contains 17 residues.

V is TRBV27 and J is TRBJ2-4, with TRBD1 identical over 8 bases. The CDR3 is 14 amino acids. CDR1 is MNHEY and CDR2 is SMNVEV in the germline V gene (reference sequence). V was clipped by 7 bases and J by 6 bases; unmatched bases: 8. DNA for the CDR3: TGTGCCAGCATCCAGACAGGGGCGGGAAACATTCAGTACTTC. Translating it yields CASIQTGAGNIQYF.

In its sample, this clone was seen a few times. This chain connects TRBV19 to TRBJ2-1, with D unresolved. The CDR3 loop spans 10 amino acids. The germline V gene has CDR1 LNHDA and CDR2 SQIVND (reference sequence). V was cut by 3 bases and J by 8 bases, with 2 bases left in between. This CDR3 reads CASSIYEQFF. CDR3 DNA sequence: TGTGCCAGTAGTATCTATGAGCAGTTCTTC.

The chain couples TRBV9 to TRBJ1-1, with D maybe TRBD1 (5 bases). The germline V gene has CDR1 SGDLS and CDR2 YYNGEE. The CDR3 spans 13 residues. The CDR3 is CVSRAGYNTEAFF. The CDR3 region has the DNA TGTGTGAGCAGGGCGGGGTATAACACTGAAGCTTTCTTT. Based on the CDR3 plus reference TRBV9 and TRBJ1-1, the full variable domain is DSGVTQTPKHLITATGQRVTLRCSPRSGDLSVYWYQQSLDQGLQFLIQYYNGEERAKGNILERFSAQQFPDLHSELNLSSLELGDSALYFCVSRAGYNTEAFFGQGTRLTVV.

Here the CDR3 reads CASSPTKGVRGRVTEAFF. CDR3 nucleotide sequence: TGTGCCAGCAGCCCTACTAAGGGGGTTCGGGGACGGGTCACTGAAGCTTTCTTT. V and J are TRBV6-2 or TRBV6-3 and TRBJ1-1; TRBD1 might be the D (6 bases). The V and J ends lost 6 bases and 4 bases respectively, with 27 bases between them. This CDR3 has 18 residues. From germline, CDR1 is MNHEY and CDR2 SVGEGT.

The rearrangement uses TRBV18 and TRBJ2-7, with TRBD1 matching 9 bases. Germline V CDR1 and CDR2: KGHSH, LQKENI. The V segment lost 5 bases and the J segment 4 bases; nucleotides outside the gene matches: 9. The CDR3 has 15 amino acids. Here the CDR3 DNA reads TGTGCCAGCTCATCGGTACCGGGACAGGGATACGAGCAGTACTTC. This encodes CASSSVPGQGYEQYF.

The gene calls are TRBV27 and TRBJ2-1, with 13 bases fitting TRBD2. Germline loops: CDR1 MNHEY, CDR2 SMNVEV (reference sequence). Trimming removed 10 bases from V and 2 bases from J; junction bases left unmatched: 14. CDR3 length equals 18 residues. Here the CDR3 reads CATTTSGGLSVPYNEQFF. In DNA, the CDR3 is TGTGCCACCACGACTAGCGGGGGGCTTTCAGTCCCCTACAATGAGCAGTTCTTC.

The chain uses TRBV11-3 and TRBJ2-1; TRBD2 matches 10 bases. CDR3 length: 15 amino acids. The trim removed 3 bases at V and 9 bases at J, leaving 8 bases unmatched. Germline CDR1 is SGHNT and CDR2 is YENEEA. This CDR3 reads CASSLSGGARFEQFF. The CDR3 nucleotides are TGTGCCAGCAGCTTGAGCGGGGGGGCGAGGTTTGAGCAGTTCTTC. The full variable domain, with the rest looked up from reference TRBV11-3 and TRBJ2-1, is EAGVVQSPRYKIIEKKQPVAFWCNPISGHNTLYWYLQNLGQGPELLIRYENEEAVDDSQLPKDRFSAERLKGVDSTLKIQPAELGDSAVYLCASSLSGGARFEQFFGPGTRLTVL.

The CDR3 sequence is CAWSAVRYTF. CDR3 in DNA: TGTGCCTGGAGTGCAGTGAGGTACACCTTC. The chain is built from TRBV30 and TRBJ1-2; D remains ambiguous. The germline V gene encodes CDR1 GTSNPN and CDR2 SVGIG (reference sequence). V was pared by 1 base and J by 11 bases, with 8 bases between. The CDR3 length is 10 residues.

CDR3 amino acids: CASTRGGPSTDTQYF. In DNA form, the CDR3 reads TGTGCCAGTACGCGGGGGGGCCCTAGCACAGATACGCAGTATTTT. The rearrangement links TRBV19 to TRBJ2-3, with 9 bases that match TRBD2. The germline CDR1 and CDR2 sequences are LNHDA and SQIVND (reference sequence). CDR3 size: 15 residues. Unmatched junction bases numbered 5, after V lost 7 bases and J lost 0 bases.

J is TRBJ1-5 and V is TRBV2; 9 bases fit TRBD1. This CDR3 region has 13 residues. Germline lookup yields CDR1 SNHLY and CDR2 FYNNEI. V shed 6 bases, J shed 11 bases, and the junction held 8 bases outside the gene matches. This CDR3 is CASSNRGPVAQHF. The CDR3 DNA reads as TGTGCCAGCAGCAACAGGGGGCCGGTGGCCCAGCATTTT.

The chain recombines TRBV2 with TRBJ2-1, with 7 nucleotides matching TRBD1. CDR1 is SNHLY, CDR2 FYNNEI, per germline. The CDR3 has 15 amino acids. J gave up 4 bases and V 6 bases, and 9 bases lay outside the gene matches. The CDR3, as DNA: TGTGCCAGCAGCTCCGGGACAGCAACTTACAATGAGCAGTTCTTC. It encodes CASSSGTATYNEQFF. The full variable domain, completed using reference TRBV2 and TRBJ2-1, is EPEVTQTPSHQVTQMGQEVILRCVPISNHLYFYWYRQILGQKVEFLVSFYNNEISEKSEIFDDQFSVERPDGSNFTLKIRSTKLEDSAMYFCASSSGTATYNEQFFGPGTRLTVL.

V usage is TRBV6-5 and J usage is TRBJ2-3; the D is unclear. CDR3 length: 11 residues. CDR1 and CDR2 (germline): MNHEY, SVGAGI. The V and J ends lost 7 bases and 6 bases respectively, with 8 bases between them. In DNA, the CDR3 is TGTGCCAGCACCGATGCGGATACGCAGTATTTT. It codes for CASTDADTQYF.

V gene TRBV10-3 combines with J gene TRBJ2-3; TRBD1 might be the D (6 bases). The CDR3 runs 17 residues. In germline, CDR1 is ENHRY, CDR2 SYGVKD. V shed 4 bases and J shed 2 bases, with 19 bases lying between them. The CDR3 DNA reads TGTGCCATCAGTGCCGATTTAGGGACACCTTACACAGATACGCAGTATTTT. This sequence encodes CAISADLGTPYTDTQYF.

The rearrangement uses TRBV19 and TRBJ2-2, with D maybe TRBD1 (6 bases). Germline-derived CDR1 and CDR2 are LNHDA and SQIVND (reference sequence). Deletions cut 7 bases from V and 7 bases from J, with 16 bases between. This CDR3 region has 14 residues. CDR3 residues: CASTAGTIGGELFF. The DNA of the CDR3 is TGTGCCAGTACCGCCGGGACAATCGGCGGGGAGCTGTTTTTT.

V is TRBV15 and J is TRBJ2-3; TRBD2 matches at 12 bases. The CDR3 totals 18 residues. Germline CDR1 reads LNHNV; CDR2 reads YYDKDF (reference sequence). With V trimmed by 0 bases and J by 3 bases, 7 bases remained unmatched. The CDR3 bases are TGTGCCACCAGCAGAGATAGCCTAGCGGGGGGGATAACAGATACGCAGTATTTT. Amino acid sequence: CATSRDSLAGGITDTQYF.